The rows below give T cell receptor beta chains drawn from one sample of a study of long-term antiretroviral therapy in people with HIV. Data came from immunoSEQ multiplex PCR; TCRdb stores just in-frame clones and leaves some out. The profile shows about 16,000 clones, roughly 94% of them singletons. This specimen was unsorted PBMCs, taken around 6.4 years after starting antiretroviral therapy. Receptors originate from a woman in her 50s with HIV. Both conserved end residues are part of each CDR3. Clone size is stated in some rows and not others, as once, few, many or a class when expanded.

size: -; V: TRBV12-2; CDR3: CASRSCLAGGPDNEQFF
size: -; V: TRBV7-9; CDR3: CASSRSGPGDEQFF
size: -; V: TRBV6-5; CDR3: CASSSSSYEQYF
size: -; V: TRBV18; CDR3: CASSPGQGKETQYF
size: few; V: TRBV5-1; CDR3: CASRSEQYF
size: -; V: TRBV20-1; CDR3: CSALSGREYF
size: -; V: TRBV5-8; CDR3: CASSLEGDWVRSTEAFF
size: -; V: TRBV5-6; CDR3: CASSSAPLAGGSYEQYF
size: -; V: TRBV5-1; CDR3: CASSVGQANTGELFF
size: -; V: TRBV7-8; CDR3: CASSDRDRGNYGYTF
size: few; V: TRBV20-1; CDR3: CSALSGNTIYF
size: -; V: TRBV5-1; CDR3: CASSRFGDKGRGGEQFF
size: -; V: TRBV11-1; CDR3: CASSLTGAYGYTF
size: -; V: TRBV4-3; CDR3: CASSQALQGRAAQHF
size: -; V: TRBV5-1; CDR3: CASTLGDLNSPLHF
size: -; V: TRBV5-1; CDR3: CASSLDGFTNYGYTF
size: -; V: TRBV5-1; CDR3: CASSLTPFKEKLFF
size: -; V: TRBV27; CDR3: CASSLLGLAGYQETQYF
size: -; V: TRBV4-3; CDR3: CASSQAMVMDPNTDTQYF
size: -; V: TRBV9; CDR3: CASSDSATNEKLFF
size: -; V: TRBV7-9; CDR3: CASSLDTRETQYF
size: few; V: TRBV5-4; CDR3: CASSQVLEQFF
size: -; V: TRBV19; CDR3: CASSIRDSSYEQYF
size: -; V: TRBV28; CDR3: CASSLHQGARIDTQYF
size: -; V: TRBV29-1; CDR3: CSVAGSSYEQYF
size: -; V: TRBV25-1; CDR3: CASSGGTGVYYGYTF
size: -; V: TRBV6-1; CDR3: CASTLAGQETQYF
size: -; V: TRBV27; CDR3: CASSLDVGLGEQYF
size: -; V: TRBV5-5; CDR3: CASSLGNYNEQFF
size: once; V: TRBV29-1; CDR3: CSVDGQGSYEQYF
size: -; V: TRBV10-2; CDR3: CASSDQGVASQYF
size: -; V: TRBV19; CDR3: CASSLVFADTQYF
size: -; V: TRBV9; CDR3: CASSVEGGEETQYF
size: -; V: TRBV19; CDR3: CASSRGVRNQPQHF
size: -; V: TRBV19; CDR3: CASSRTSGSVSTGELFF
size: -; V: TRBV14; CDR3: CASSLINTGELFF
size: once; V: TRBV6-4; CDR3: CASSEIAGALDTQYF
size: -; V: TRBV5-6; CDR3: CASSSDRGSEQYF
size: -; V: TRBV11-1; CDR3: CASSQGGETQYF
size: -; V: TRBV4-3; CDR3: CASSQDSRTGGAKNIQYF
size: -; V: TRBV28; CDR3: CASRAGTGGANSPLHF
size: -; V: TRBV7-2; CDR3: CASSLSVNTEAFF
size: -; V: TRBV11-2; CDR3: CASSFAGTGFSTIYF
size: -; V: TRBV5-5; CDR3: CASNRGVDTGELFF
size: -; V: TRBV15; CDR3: CATSRGLNNEQFF
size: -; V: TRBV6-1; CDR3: CASSEALREVGNTEAFF
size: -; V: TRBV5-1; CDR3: CASSSSLGGSSTDTQYF
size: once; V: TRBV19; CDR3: CASSLTNLREQYF
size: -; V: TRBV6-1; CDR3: CASSENYGYTF
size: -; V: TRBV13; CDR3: CASSFRAGWELNTGELFF
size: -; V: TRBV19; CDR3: CASSIARERSYGYTF
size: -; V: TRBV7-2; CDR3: CASSRGQYQETQYF
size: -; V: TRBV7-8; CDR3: CASSLGDSSGNTIYF
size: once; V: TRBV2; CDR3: CASKGQGNTEAFF
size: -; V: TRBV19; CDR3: CATYIGKETQYF
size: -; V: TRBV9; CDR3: CASSVGGNLGDSDTQYF
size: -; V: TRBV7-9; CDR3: CASSLGDARETQYF
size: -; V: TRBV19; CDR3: CASSIQDRGQPQHF
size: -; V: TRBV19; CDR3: CATRQMANQPQHF
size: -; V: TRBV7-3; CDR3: CASSTGTSGSANTDTQYF